This T cell receptor beta chain is from a study of shared clonotypes between healthy human individuals. Study-wide context: Two women and a few men aged 18 to 49 served as donors.

Sequencing was performed with immunoSEQ multiplex PCR; in TCRdb, only in-frame clones are kept and a portion is missing. The profile covers roughly 2.1 million clones, with approximately 94% appearing a single time and under 2% taken by the ten largest. The naive CD8 population came from CD45RO-negative cells selected for CCR7, without terminally differentiated effector memory CD45RA+ cells. Germline CDR1 reads MNHEY; CDR2 reads SMNVEV (reference sequence). The ends were cut back, 5 bases at V and 2 bases at J, with 11 bases in the middle. There are 14 residues in the CDR3. Sequencing was carried out using naive CD8+ T cells from PBMCs. This clonotype originated in a man between 18 and 29 years old in good health. Some clones in this sample may be carry-over from other donors' samples. The V call is TRBV27, the J call TRBJ2-3; TRBD1 might be the D (5 bases). In DNA form, the CDR3 reads TGTGCCAGCAGTCCGAGACAGCTCACAGATACGCAGTATTTT. Protein: CASSPRQLTDTQYF.